The 10 T cell receptor beta chains presented below share a single source sample, sequenced in a study of shared clonotypes between healthy human individuals (dated by TCRdb to 2020 to 2021). The method behind the library was the immunoSEQ multiplex PCR assay. The table comes from immuneACCESS by way of TCRdb, which keeps in-frame sequences with V and J called. Part of the clones is missing from these tables; in studies checked, under half for an unresolved V gene and the rest for unknown reasons. The sample table lists some 1,100,000 clones, about 84% of them with a count of one. The ten largest clonotypes hold under 0.6% of the sample. The sequencing sample was made of memory CD4+ T cells from PBMCs. The cell subset or site label on this specimen signifies: CD45RA-negative fraction. These receptors all stem from a man younger than 35 in good health. Some clones in this sample may be carry-over from other donors' samples.

As to this clone: A much larger clone is a single base away; this may be a read error. The J gene is TRBJ1-2, the V gene TRBV5-4, with D unresolved. Germline V lookup: CDR1 SGHNT, CDR2 YYREEE (reference sequence). This CDR3 has 12 amino acids. V lost 0 bases and J lost 4, with 4 bases in between. As DNA, the CDR3 is TGTGCCAGCAGCTTGGACAGCTATGGCTACACCTTC. Translated: CASSLDSYGYTF. The complete variable domain, with remaining parts taken from reference TRBV5-4 and TRBJ1-2, reads ETGVTQSPTHLIKTRGQQVTLRCSSQSGHNTVSWYQQALGQGPQFIFQYYREEENGRGNFPPRFSGLQFPNYSSELNVNALELDDSALYLCASSLDSYGYTFGSGTRLTVV.

The V gene is TRBV5-5, the J gene TRBJ1-4; 11 bases align to TRBD1. This CDR3 is 15 amino acids long. Germline CDR1 and CDR2: SGHKS and YYEKEE (reference sequence). Trimming at V came to 1 base and at J to 6 bases, leaving 2 bases not matched to a gene. In DNA form, the CDR3 reads TGTGCCAGCAGCTTGTGGACAGGGGGCGATGAAAAACTGTTTTTT. It specifies CASSLWTGGDEKLFF.

The chain joins TRBV28 to TRBJ1-2, with D perhaps TRBD1 (6 bases). This CDR3 is 14 amino acids long. Trimming left V 3 bases short and J 9 bases short, with 17 bases between. Germline CDR1 is MDHEN and CDR2 is SYDVKM. CDR3 DNA: TGTGCCAGCAGTTTCGGTAACAGGGATGATAGCTACACCTTC. Its translation is CASSFGNRDDSYTF.

Only one count was recorded for this clone. J is TRBJ1-1 and V is TRBV6-6; 11 bases fit TRBD1. V was pared by 7 bases and J by 3 bases, with 7 bases of the junction left unmatched. This CDR3 has 15 amino acids. Germline loops: CDR1 MNHNY, CDR2 SVGAGI (reference sequence). CDR3 sequence (DNA): TGTGCCAGCATCAAGGGGACAGGGGGTCACACTGAAGCTTTCTTT. It translates to CASIKGTGGHTEAFF.

The V and J genes are TRBV4-2 and TRBJ2-3; 14 bases match TRBD2. Germline lookup yields CDR1 LGHNA and CDR2 YNFKEQ. This CDR3 contains 16 residues. The trim removed 4 bases at V and 4 bases at J, leaving 4 bases unmatched. CDR3 sequence reads: CASSRRTSGRPDTQYF. DNA for the CDR3: TGTGCCAGCAGCCGCCGGACTAGCGGGAGGCCAGATACGCAGTATTTT.

The count of this clone is one. The chain couples TRBV12-5 to TRBJ2-5; possible D gene TRBD2, 6 bases. This CDR3 is built from 11 residues. The V gene's germline CDR1 is LGHNT and CDR2 FRNRAP. Trimming took off 5 bases at V and 9 bases at J, with 10 bases between the two ends. CDR3 in amino acids: CASGPTGAQYF. The CDR3 DNA reads as TGTGCTAGTGGTCCTACGGGGGCCCAGTACTTC.

The rearrangement links TRBV14 to TRBJ2-1; TRBD2 aligns across 10 bases. Germline CDR1 reads SGHDN; CDR2 reads FVKESK. V lost 4 bases to trimming and J lost 8 bases; unmatched junction nucleotides: 8. The CDR3 length is 15 residues. The CDR3 region has the DNA TGTGCCAGCAGCCCCTTGGCTAGCGGGAGCGATGAGCAGTTCTTC. Residues: CASSPLASGSDEQFF.

The chain has TRBV7-9 and TRBJ2-2; D is unclear. Germline CDR1 reads SEHNR; CDR2 reads FQNEAQ (reference sequence). The CDR3 is 12 residues long. Trimming left V 7 bases short and J 2 bases short, with 5 bases between. The CDR3, as DNA: TGTGCCAGCACCCTTAACACCGGGGAGCTGTTTTTT. Its translation: CASTLNTGELFF.

The V call is TRBV18, the J call TRBJ2-2, with 8 bases that match TRBD1. Germline V gives CDR1 KGHSH, CDR2 LQKENI. J was trimmed by 4 bases and V by 3 bases; bases with no gene match: 7. The CDR3 loop spans 16 amino acids. In DNA, the CDR3 is TGTGCCAGCTCACCGGGACAGGTCCCGGCCACCGGGGAGCTGTTTTTT. It yields the protein CASSPGQVPATGELFF. The full variable domain, its missing parts supplied by reference TRBV18 and TRBJ2-2, is NAGVMQNPRHLVRRRGQEARLRCSPMKGHSHVYWYRQLPEEGLKFMVYLQKENIIDESGMPKERFSAEFPKEGPSILRIQQVVRGDSAAYFCASSPGQVPATGELFFGEGSRLTVL.

This clone was seen only a few times. The CDR3: CASSPGTNQETQYF. The CDR3 DNA reads TGTGCCAGCAGCCCCGGGACTAACCAAGAGACCCAGTACTTC. The rearrangement links TRBV5-4 to TRBJ2-5; 7 bases map to TRBD2. Per germline, CDR1 SGHNT and CDR2 YYREEE (reference sequence). The CDR3 consists of 14 residues. V shed 4 bases and J 0 bases; nucleotides not matched to a gene: 3.